Shown below are 28 T cell receptor beta chains from a single sample sequenced in a study of blood T cell repertoires in COVID-19. Clones were read by immunoSEQ multiplex PCR, and TCRdb kept only the in-frame ones, dropping some. The data contain 450,000 to 500,000 clones, roughly nine tenths of them singletons. The sequenced sample consisted of PBMCs or T cells enriched from blood (not recorded which). The receptors shown here come from a woman aged 55-75 years who had recovered from COVID-19.

This clone has just one count. The chain carries TRBV7-2 and TRBJ1-5; the match to TRBD1 covers 11 bases. The CDR3 loop spans 14 amino acids. CDR1 and CDR2 from the germline V gene are SGHTA and FQGNSA. V gave up 5 bases and J gave up 11 bases; unmatched junction bases: 8. The DNA for the CDR3 is TGTGCCAGCAGCCCAGGACAGGGGGCAGGGGCCCAGCATTTT. The encoded protein is CASSPGQGAGAQHF.

The count of this clone is one. V usage is TRBV29-1 and J usage is TRBJ1-1; D perhaps matches TRBD1 (5 bases). Germline V lookup: CDR1 SQVTM, CDR2 ANQGSEA. The V end lost 6 bases, the J end lost 1 base, and 9 bases lay between the germline ends. The CDR3 is 12 residues long. The CDR3 DNA reads as TGCAGCGTGCGCAGGGCGAACACTGAAGCTTTCTTT. Translation gives CSVRRANTEAFF. The variable domain in full, with the rest retrieved from reference TRBV29-1 and TRBJ1-1, is SAVISQKPSRDICQRGTSLTIQCQVDSQVTMMFWYRQQPGQSLTLIATANQGSEATYESGFVIDKFPISRPNLTFSTLTVSNMSPEDSSIYLCSVRRANTEAFFGQGTRLTVV.

The V gene is TRBV24-1, the J gene TRBJ2-3, with D perhaps matching TRBD1 (6 bases). CDR1 is KGHDR, CDR2 SFDVKD, per germline. The CDR3 consists of 14 residues. V was pared by 7 bases and J by 6 bases, with 16 bases between. CDR3 region: CATRGAGEGDTQYF. Here the CDR3 DNA reads TGTGCCACCAGGGGGGCGGGTGAAGGTGATACGCAGTATTTT.

This clone was counted a few times. V gene TRBV5-6 combines with J gene TRBJ2-7; TRBD1 might be the D (6 bases). V shed 5 bases and J shed 0 bases, with 15 bases lying between them. CDR1 and CDR2 (germline): SGHDT, YYEEEE. CDR3 length: 15 residues. Here the CDR3 DNA reads TGTGCCAGCAGACCTCAGGGGATGAGCTCCTACGAGCAGTACGTC. It translates to CASRPQGMSSYEQYV.

The chain recombines TRBV3-1 (or the pseudogene TRBV3-2) with TRBJ2-7; perhaps TRBD2 as D (6 bases). Looked up from germline, CDR1 is LGHDT and CDR2 is YNNKEL (reference sequence). V shed 2 bases and J shed 5 bases, with 13 bases lying between them. This CDR3 is 14 amino acids long. This CDR3 is CASSQQGLVHEQYF. The CDR3 DNA follows: TGTGCCAGCAGCCAACAGGGACTTGTCCACGAGCAGTACTTC.

The chain carries TRBV11-2 and TRBJ2-1; 7 bases are a match to TRBD1. The CDR3 totals 15 residues. Germline loops: CDR1 SGHAT, CDR2 FQNNGV. Losses at the gene ends were 5 bases for V and 1 base for J; bases not matched to a gene: 5. CDR3 protein: CASSRDSGSYNEQFF. DNA for the CDR3: TGTGCCAGCAGCCGGGACAGTGGGTCCTACAATGAGCAGTTCTTC.

This sequence joins TRBV30 and TRBJ1-2; TRBD1 matches at 9 bases. Losses at the gene ends were 3 bases for V and 0 bases for J; bases not matched to a gene: 5. Germline CDR1 is GTSNPN and CDR2 is SVGIG (reference sequence). The CDR3 consists of 15 residues. The CDR3 nucleotides read TGTGCCTGGAGGGGACAGGGCATGACTAACTATGGCTACACCTTC. Translation gives CAWRGQGMTNYGYTF.

The rearrangement joins TRBV6-5 to TRBJ1-5; TRBD1 might be the D (5 bases). V shed 6 bases and J shed 6 bases, with 18 bases lying between them. Germline CDR1 reads MNHEY; CDR2 reads SVGAGI. CDR3 length: 15 residues. CDR3 loop: CASSKASGLVQPQHF. The DNA for the CDR3 is TGTGCCAGCAGCAAAGCTTCAGGGTTAGTTCAGCCCCAGCATTTT.

The V gene is TRBV9, the J gene TRBJ2-1; perhaps TRBD1 as D (5 bases). V was cut by 3 bases and J by 3 bases, with 13 bases left in between. This CDR3 comprises 15 residues. Germline V gives CDR1 SGDLS, CDR2 YYNGEE. The CDR3 spells CASSATGPLYNEQFF. The DNA of the CDR3 is TGTGCCAGCAGCGCTACAGGACCACTCTACAATGAGCAGTTCTTC.

This clone came up once. The V and J genes are TRBV9 and TRBJ1-6; TRBD1 agrees at 8 bases. The CDR3 extends over 15 amino acids. The J segment lost 7 bases and the V segment lost 3 bases, leaving 6 bases of the junction unmatched. Germline CDR1 SGDLS, CDR2 YYNGEE. The CDR3 sequence is CASSARDRLNSPLHF. The DNA for the CDR3 is TGTGCCAGCAGCGCTCGGGACAGGTTAAATTCACCCCTCCACTTT.

The CDR3 loop is CASSPYGQGVGQPQHF. CDR3 DNA: TGTGCCAGCAGCCCATACGGACAGGGAGTGGGTCAGCCCCAGCATTTT. The J gene is TRBJ1-5, the V gene TRBV4-2; 8 bases are shared with TRBD1. This CDR3 spans 16 amino acids. The germline CDR1 and CDR2 sequences are LGHNA and YNFKEQ. Unmatched junction bases numbered 11, after V lost 4 bases and J lost 6 bases.

The rearrangement links TRBV5-1 to TRBJ1-2; a weak D match, TRBD1 (6 bases). Germline loops: CDR1 SGHRS, CDR2 YFSETQ. V was cut by 1 base and J by 8 bases, with 12 bases left in between. The length of the CDR3 is 13 residues. The CDR3 is CASSLRQGSGYTF. The CDR3 DNA sequence: TGCGCCAGCAGCTTGAGGCAGGGGAGCGGCTACACCTTC.

V gene TRBV27 combines with J gene TRBJ1-6; the D is unclear. V lost 2 bases and J lost 7, with 12 bases in between. The CDR3 spans 15 residues. CDR1 MNHEY and CDR2 SMNVEV come from the germline V gene (reference sequence). This CDR3 is CASSLSVAVNSPLHF. DNA for the CDR3: TGTGCCAGCAGTTTAAGTGTGGCAGTAAATTCACCCCTCCACTTT.

This clone occurred a few times. V and J are TRBV4-1 and TRBJ2-1; 7 bases fit TRBD2. This CDR3 region has 14 residues. Germline values: CDR1 MGHRA, CDR2 YSYEKL. With 0 bases clipped from V and 10 bases from J, the junction kept 6 bases outside the gene matches. CDR3 residues: CASSQEMSGVEQFF. The CDR3 DNA reads TGCGCCAGCAGCCAAGAAATGAGCGGGGTCGAGCAGTTCTTC.

The V and J genes are TRBV7-6 and TRBJ1-5; D uncertain. Germline-derived CDR1 and CDR2 are SGHVS and FNYEAQ. The CDR3 is 11 amino acids. The ends were cut back, 8 bases at V and 4 bases at J, with 6 bases in the middle. For the CDR3, the DNA is TGTGCCAGCGGAGGGAATCAGCCCCAGCATTTT. Translating gives CASGGNQPQHF.

The chain joins TRBV30 to TRBJ2-5; D possibly corresponds to TRBD2 (5 bases). Germline CDR1 is GTSNPN and CDR2 is SVGIG (reference sequence). V lost 0 bases to trimming and J lost 2 bases, with 13 bases between them. CDR3 length equals 15 residues. The CDR3 loop is CAWSVGSGIQETQYF. Written as DNA, the CDR3 is TGTGCCTGGAGTGTAGGATCGGGGATACAAGAGACCCAGTACTTC.

J is TRBJ1-3 and V is TRBV29-1, with D hard to call. The V gene's germline CDR1 is SQVTM and CDR2 ANQGSEA. CDR3 size: 12 residues. Trimming shortened V by 7 bases and J by 0 bases, and 7 bases separated the two germline ends. The CDR3 coding sequence is TGCAGCGCCCGTTCCTCTGGAAACACCATATATTTT. Protein: CSARSSGNTIYF.

The rearrangement uses TRBV3-1 (or the pseudogene TRBV3-2) and TRBJ2-1; D perhaps matches TRBD2 (5 bases). Trimming pared 4 bases from V and 4 bases from J, leaving 14 bases between. Per germline, CDR1 LGHDT and CDR2 YNNKEL (reference sequence). This CDR3 region has 15 residues. The CDR3 is CASSPRLALYNEQFF. The CDR3 DNA reads as TGTGCCAGCAGCCCCCGGCTAGCTCTATACAATGAGCAGTTCTTC.

The chain links TRBV24-1 to TRBJ2-1; D possibly corresponds to TRBD1 (5 bases). The CDR3 runs 14 residues. The V end lost 2 bases, the J end lost 7 bases, and 11 bases lay between the germline ends. CDR1 KGHDR and CDR2 SFDVKD come from the germline V gene. The CDR3 is CATSDSPTANEQFF. The DNA of the CDR3 is TGTGCCACCAGTGATTCACCGACAGCAAATGAGCAGTTCTTC.

This clone was recorded only once. V and J are TRBV5-1 and TRBJ1-2, with TRBD1 matching over 10 bases. The V gene end was trimmed by 2 bases and the J gene end by 8 bases; junction bases not matched to a gene: 6. This CDR3 has 14 amino acids. CDR1 is SGHRS, CDR2 YFSETQ, per germline. Here the CDR3 DNA reads TGCGCCAGCAGCTTCAACCGGGACAGGGGAGGCTACACCTTC. The encoded protein is CASSFNRDRGGYTF.

This clone was counted only a few times. The chain carries TRBV6-5 and TRBJ2-7, with 7 bases aligning to TRBD1. Losses at the gene ends were 2 bases for V and 1 base for J; bases not matched to a gene: 5. Germline CDR1 reads MNHEY; CDR2 reads SVGAGI. This CDR3 has 15 residues. The CDR3 is CASSYAMTGSYEQYV. In DNA form, the CDR3 reads TGTGCCAGCAGTTACGCGATGACAGGGTCCTACGAGCAGTACGTC.

This chain connects TRBV5-1 to TRBJ1-4; tentative D call: TRBD1 (5 bases). The germline V and J ends were trimmed by 4 bases and 6 bases, with 10 bases remaining between them. The germline V gene encodes CDR1 SGHRS and CDR2 YFSETQ. The CDR3 contains 13 residues. The CDR3 nucleotides are TGCGCCAGCAGCGGTCGGGGGTATGAAAAACTGTTTTTT. Translated, it gives CASSGRGYEKLFF.

The genes are TRBV6-2 or TRBV6-3 and TRBJ1-2; D is perhaps TRBD1 (6 bases). The CDR3 runs to 15 residues. V was cut by 6 bases and J by 2 bases, with 16 bases left in between. CDR1 is MNHEY and CDR2 is SVGEGT in the germline V gene. The CDR3 region has the DNA TGTGCCAGCAGCCCACCCCGACAGGTGAACTATGGCTACACCTTC. As protein: CASSPPRQVNYGYTF.

The chain uses TRBV12-3 or TRBV12-4 and TRBJ1-1; D is ambiguous. V lost 3 bases and J lost 2, with 7 bases in between. The CDR3 consists of 13 residues. Here the CDR3 DNA reads TGTGCCAGCAGTTTGTCAGGTAACACTGAAGCTTTCTTT. Translation: CASSLSGNTEAFF.

The rearrangement links TRBV7-8 to TRBJ1-6; TRBD1 aligns across 9 bases. The CDR3 sequence is 16 residues long. In germline, CDR1 is SGHVS, CDR2 FQNEAQ. With V trimmed by 7 bases and J by 4 bases, 8 bases remained unmatched. The CDR3 here is CASTTGGVQYNSPLHF. For the CDR3, the DNA is TGTGCCAGCACCACAGGGGGCGTTCAATATAATTCACCCCTCCACTTT.

The chain combines TRBV10-1 with TRBJ2-5; TRBD2 aligns across 8 bases. The germline V gene has CDR1 WNHNN and CDR2 SYGVQD (reference sequence). The ends lost 5 bases at V and 2 bases at J; junction bases unmatched: 4. The CDR3 runs to 14 residues. The CDR3 loop is CASSRGGIQETQYF. In DNA, the CDR3 is TGCGCCAGCAGTCGGGGGGGGATTCAAGAGACCCAGTACTTC.

The V gene is TRBV6-5, the J gene TRBJ2-3; TRBD2 might be the D (5 bases). This CDR3 spans 15 amino acids. Trimming took off 0 bases at V and 0 bases at J, with 7 bases between the two ends. Germline CDR1 MNHEY, CDR2 SVGAGI. The CDR3 is CASSYSGESTDTQYF. As DNA, the CDR3 is TGTGCCAGCAGTTACTCCGGGGAGAGCACAGATACGCAGTATTTT.

The rearrangement joins TRBV15 to TRBJ1-1, with D perhaps matching TRBD1 (6 bases). Trimming took 8 bases from V and 1 from J, leaving 11 bases between them. This CDR3 contains 13 residues. Germline CDR1 reads LNHNV; CDR2 reads YYDKDF (reference sequence). CDR3 nucleotides: TGTGCCACCCTCGGGACACCGAACACTGAAGCTTTCTTT. Protein sequence: CATLGTPNTEAFF.